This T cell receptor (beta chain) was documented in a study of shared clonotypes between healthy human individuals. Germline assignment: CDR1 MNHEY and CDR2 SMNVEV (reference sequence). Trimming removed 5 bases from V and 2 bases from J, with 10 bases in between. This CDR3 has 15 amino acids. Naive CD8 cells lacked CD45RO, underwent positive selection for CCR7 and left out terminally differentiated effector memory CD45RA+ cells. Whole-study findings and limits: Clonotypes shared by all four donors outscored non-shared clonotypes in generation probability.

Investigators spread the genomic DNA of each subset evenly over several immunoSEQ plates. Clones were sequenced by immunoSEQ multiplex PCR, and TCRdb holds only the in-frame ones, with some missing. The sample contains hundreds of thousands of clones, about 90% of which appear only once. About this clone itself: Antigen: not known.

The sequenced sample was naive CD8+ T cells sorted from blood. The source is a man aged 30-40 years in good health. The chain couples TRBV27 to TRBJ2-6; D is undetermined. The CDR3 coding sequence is TGTGCCAGCAGTCCCGTTTGGACTGGGGCCAACGTCCTGACTTTC. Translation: CASSPVWTGANVLTF.